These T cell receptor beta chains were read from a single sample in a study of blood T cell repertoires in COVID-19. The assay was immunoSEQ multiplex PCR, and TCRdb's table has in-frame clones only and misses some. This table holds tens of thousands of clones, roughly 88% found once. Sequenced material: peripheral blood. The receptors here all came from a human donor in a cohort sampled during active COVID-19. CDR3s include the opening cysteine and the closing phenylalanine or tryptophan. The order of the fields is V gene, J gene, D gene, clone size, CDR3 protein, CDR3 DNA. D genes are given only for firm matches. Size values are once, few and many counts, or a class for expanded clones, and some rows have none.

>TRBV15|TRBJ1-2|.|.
CATSRDRAGASYGYTF
TGTGCCACCAGCAGAGATAGGGCGGGGGCCAGCTATGGCTACACCTTC
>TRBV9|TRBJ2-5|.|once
CASSADKETQYF
TGTGCCAGCAGCGCGGACAAAGAGACCCAGTACTTC
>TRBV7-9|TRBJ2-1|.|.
CASSLAQGRNEQFF
TGTGCCAGCAGCTTAGCACAGGGGAGGAATGAGCAGTTCTTC
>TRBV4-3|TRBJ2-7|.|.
CASSQDPVSYEQYF
TGCGCCAGCAGCCAAGACCCCGTCTCCTACGAGCAGTACTTC
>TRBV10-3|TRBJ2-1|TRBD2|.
CAISSGDYNEQFF
TGTGCCATCTCTAGCGGGGACTACAATGAGCAGTTCTTC
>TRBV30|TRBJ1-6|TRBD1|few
CAWGRQGTPLHF
TGTGCCTGGGGTAGACAGGGCACACCCCTCCACTTT
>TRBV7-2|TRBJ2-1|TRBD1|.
CASSLKYGQGFYDEQFF
TGTGCCAGCAGCTTAAAATACGGACAGGGGTTTTACGATGAGCAGTTCTTC
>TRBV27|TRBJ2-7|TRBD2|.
CASSRPGLPYEQYF
TGTGCCAGCAGCCGTCCGGGACTACCTTACGAGCAGTACTTC
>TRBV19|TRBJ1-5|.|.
CASSIRGKPQHF
TGTGCCAGTAGTATCAGGGGAAAGCCCCAGCATTTT
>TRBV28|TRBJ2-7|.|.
CASSLRGSQSEQYF
TGTGCCAGCAGTTTAAGAGGCAGTCAATCAGAGCAGTACTTC
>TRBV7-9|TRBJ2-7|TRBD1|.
CASSPYITGGKDYEQYF
TGTGCCAGCAGCCCCTATATTACAGGGGGGAAGGACTACGAGCAGTACTTC
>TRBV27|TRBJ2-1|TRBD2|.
CASSAGTSVYEQFF
TGTGCCAGCAGTGCCGGGACTAGCGTTTATGAGCAGTTCTTC
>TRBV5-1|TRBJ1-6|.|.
CASSLAGGSLHF
TGCGCCAGCAGCTTGGCCGGCGGGTCCCTCCACTTT
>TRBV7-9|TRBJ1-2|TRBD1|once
CATGTGGDGYTF
TGTGCCACGGGGACAGGGGGAGATGGCTACACCTTC
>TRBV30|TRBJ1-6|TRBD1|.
CAWSKTPGQGSSPLHF
TGTGCCTGGAGTAAGACCCCGGGACAGGGAAGTTCACCCCTCCACTTT
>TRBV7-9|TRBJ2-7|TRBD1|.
CASSSTGTGKRTQYF
TGTGCCAGCAGCTCGACCGGGACAGGGAAAAGAACGCAGTACTTC
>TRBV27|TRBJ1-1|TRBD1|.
CASSRRGQGARNTEAFF
TGTGCCAGCAGTCGACGGGGACAGGGGGCTAGGAACACTGAAGCTTTCTTT
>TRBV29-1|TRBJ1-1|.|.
CSVTGNGNTEAFF
TGCAGCGTAACAGGGAACGGAAACACTGAAGCTTTCTTT
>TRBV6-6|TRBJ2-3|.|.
CASSYSIGHSDTQYF
TGTGCCAGCAGTTACTCGATTGGGCACTCAGATACGCAGTATTTT
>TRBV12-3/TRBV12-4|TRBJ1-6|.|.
CASTGIGSPLHF
TGTGCCAGCACAGGGATCGGTTCACCCCTCCACTTT
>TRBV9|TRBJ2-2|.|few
CASSDSLTGELFF
TGTGCCAGCAGCGACAGTCTTACCGGGGAGCTGTTTTTT
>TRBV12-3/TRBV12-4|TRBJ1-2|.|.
CASSFSEYGHTF
TGTGCCAGCAGTTTCTCGGAGTATGGCCACACCTTC
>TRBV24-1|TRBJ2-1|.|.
CATSDAGENYNEQFF
TGTGCCACCAGTGACGCAGGGGAAAACTACAATGAGCAGTTCTTC
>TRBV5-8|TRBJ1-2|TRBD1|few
CASSPYRGMYGYTF
TGTGCCAGCAGCCCATACAGGGGGATGTATGGCTACACCTTC
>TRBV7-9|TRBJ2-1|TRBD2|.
CASSLAGGYNEQFF
TGTGCCAGCAGCTTAGCGGGGGGGTACAATGAGCAGTTCTTC
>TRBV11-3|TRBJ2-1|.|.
CASSTRGAPHNEQFF
TGTGCCAGCAGCACCCGGGGGGCCCCCCACAATGAGCAGTTCTTC
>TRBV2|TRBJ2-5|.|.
CASSVAQGVETQYF
TGTGCCAGCAGTGTCGCACAAGGGGTGGAGACCCAGTACTTC
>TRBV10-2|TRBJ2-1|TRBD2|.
CASSESAGGPDNEQFF
TGCGCCAGCAGTGAGTCGGCGGGAGGCCCGGACAATGAGCAGTTCTTC
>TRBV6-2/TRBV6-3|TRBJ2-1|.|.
CASSYLGGGSYNEQFF
TGTGCCAGCAGTTACTTGGGAGGGGGCTCCTACAATGAGCAGTTCTTC
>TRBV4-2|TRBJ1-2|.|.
CASSPNVGLSYGYTF
TGTGCCAGCAGCCCCAATGTTGGACTCAGCTATGGCTACACCTTC
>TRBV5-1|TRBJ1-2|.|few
CASSLYSGAIYGYTF
TGCGCCAGCAGCTTGTATTCTGGGGCTATCTATGGCTACACCTTC
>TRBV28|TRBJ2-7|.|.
CASSSTGTSYEQYF
TGTGCCAGCAGTTCTACAGGGACCAGCTACGAGCAGTACTTC
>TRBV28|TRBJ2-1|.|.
CASSPRGTTFF
TGTGCCAGCAGCCCAAGGGGCACGACATTCTTC
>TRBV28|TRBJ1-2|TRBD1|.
CASSLWGTGKVDYGYTF
TGTGCCAGCAGTTTATGGGGGACAGGGAAGGTTGACTATGGCTACACCTTC
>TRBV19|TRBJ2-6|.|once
CASSIGRGAGANVLTF
TGTGCCAGTAGTATAGGAAGAGGCGCTGGGGCCAACGTCCTGACTTTC
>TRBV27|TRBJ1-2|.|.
CASSLYGAGYGYTF
TGTGCCAGCAGTTTATATGGGGCTGGCTATGGCTACACCTTC
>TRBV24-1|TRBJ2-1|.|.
CATSDPGRGVNEQFF
TGTGCCACCAGTGATCCCGGGAGAGGTGTAAATGAGCAGTTCTTC
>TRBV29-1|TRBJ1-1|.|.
CSVVDSTEAFF
TGCAGCGTCGTGGACAGCACTGAAGCTTTCTTT
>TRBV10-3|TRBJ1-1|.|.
CAISDPTGLNTEAFF
TGTGCCATCAGTGACCCGACAGGCCTGAACACTGAAGCTTTCTTT
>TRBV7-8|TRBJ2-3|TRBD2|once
CASSLGLAGSTDTQYF
TGTGCCAGCAGCTTGGGACTAGCGGGAAGCACAGATACGCAGTATTTT
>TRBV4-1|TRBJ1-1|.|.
CASSQVPRGNTEAFF
TGCGCCAGCAGCCAAGTGCCCCGGGGGAACACTGAAGCTTTCTTT
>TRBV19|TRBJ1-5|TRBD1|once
CASSTYPGQGTQPQHF
TGTGCCAGTAGTACCTACCCGGGACAGGGAACTCAGCCCCAGCATTTT
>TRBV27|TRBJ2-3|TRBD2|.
CASSSTGGLDTQYF
TGTGCCAGCAGTTCCACGGGGGGGCTTGATACGCAGTATTTT
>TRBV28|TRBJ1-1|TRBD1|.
CASRGDRVYTEAFF
TGTGCCAGCAGGGGGGACAGGGTGTACACTGAAGCTTTCTTT
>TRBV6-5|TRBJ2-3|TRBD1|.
CASRDRGFYDTQYF
TGTGCCAGCAGGGACAGGGGTTTCTACGATACGCAGTATTTT
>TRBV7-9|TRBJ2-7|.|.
CASSLSFMSSYEQYF
TGTGCCAGCAGCTTATCTTTCATGAGCTCCTACGAGCAGTACTTC
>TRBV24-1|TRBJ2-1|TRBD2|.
CATSDPRRSGSGGEQFF
TGTGCCACCAGTGATCCCCGGCGTAGCGGGTCGGGCGGGGAGCAGTTCTTC
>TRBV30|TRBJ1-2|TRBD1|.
CAWTQGYYGYTF
TGTGCCTGGACACAGGGGTACTATGGCTACACCTTC
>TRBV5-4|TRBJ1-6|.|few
CASSLDNSPLHF
TGTGCCAGCAGCCTCGATAATTCACCCCTCCACTTT
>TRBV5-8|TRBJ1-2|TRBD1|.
CASSFIGPGTGGNYGYTF
TGTGCCAGCAGCTTCATAGGGCCAGGGACAGGGGGTAACTATGGCTACACCTTC
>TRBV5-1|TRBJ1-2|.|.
CASSLAEAGPNYGYTF
TGCGCCAGCAGCTTGGCCGAGGCAGGGCCTAACTATGGCTACACCTTC
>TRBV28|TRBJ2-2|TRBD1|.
CASRQQGTGELFF
TGTGCCAGCAGACAACAGGGGACCGGGGAGCTGTTTTTT
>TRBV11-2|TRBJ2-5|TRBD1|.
CASSAGQGDFQETQYF
TGTGCCAGCAGCGCCGGACAGGGGGATTTCCAAGAGACCCAGTACTTC
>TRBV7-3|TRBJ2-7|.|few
CASSPGAGGYEQYF
TGTGCCAGCAGCCCAGGAGCGGGTGGCTACGAGCAGTACTTC
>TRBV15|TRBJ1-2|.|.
CATSESRFGGYTF
TGTGCCACCAGCGAGTCCAGGTTCGGTGGCTACACCTTC
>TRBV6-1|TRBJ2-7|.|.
CASSEVAYLREQYF
TGTGCCAGCAGTGAGGTGGCATATCTCCGCGAGCAGTACTTC
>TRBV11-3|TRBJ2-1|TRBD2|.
CASSFIAGKQFF
TGTGCCAGCAGCTTTATAGCGGGGAAGCAGTTCTTC
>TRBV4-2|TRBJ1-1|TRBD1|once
CASSRTGTGGTEAFF
TGTGCCAGCAGCCGAACAGGGACAGGGGGAACTGAAGCTTTCTTT
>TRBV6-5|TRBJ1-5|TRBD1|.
CAISTGLGQPQHF
TGTGCCATTTCGACAGGGTTGGGTCAGCCCCAGCATTTT